This T cell receptor (beta chain) was recovered during a study of identical twins. Study-level findings and limits: Fewer insertions characterized abundant cord blood beta clonotypes, whereas memory repertoires showed none. Within monozygotic twins, out-of-frame TCR alpha sharing was underestimated by the models.

This clonotype was seen a few times. Antigen unknown. Addition of a universal primer site occurred through template switching, and cDNA carried unique molecular identifiers. MiXCR, run by TCRdb on the 5' RACE reads, gives a single entry per CDR3 protein. The sample contains approximately 620,000 distinct CDR3 sequences, over 8.5% of which appear only once. Germline V gives CDR1 DFQATT, CDR2 SNEGSKA (reference sequence). V gave up 3 bases and J gave up 0 bases; unmatched junction bases: 8. The CDR3 has 16 amino acids. The sample was also reused in another study, on yellow fever vaccine responses in identical twins. That report adds: A vaccine T cell response that seemed partly convergent and partly personalized was reported in twins.

The specimen sequenced was PBMCs. The clonotype was recovered from a woman under 30 in good health. The chain employs TRBV20-1 and TRBJ2-7, with 10 bases matching TRBD2. The CDR3 coding sequence is TGCAGTGCTAGCGGTATAGCGGGGGGTATCTCCTACGAGCAGTACTTC. Translated, it gives CSASGIAGGISYEQYF.